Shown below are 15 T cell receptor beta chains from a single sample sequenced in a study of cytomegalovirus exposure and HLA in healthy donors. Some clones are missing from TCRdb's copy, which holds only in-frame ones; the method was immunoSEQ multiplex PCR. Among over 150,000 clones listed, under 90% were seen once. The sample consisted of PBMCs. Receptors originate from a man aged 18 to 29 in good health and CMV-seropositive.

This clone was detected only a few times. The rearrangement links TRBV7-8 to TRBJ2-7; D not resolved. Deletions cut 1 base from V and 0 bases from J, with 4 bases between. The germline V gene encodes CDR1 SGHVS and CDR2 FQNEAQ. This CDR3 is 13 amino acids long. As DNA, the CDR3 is TGTGCCAGCAGCTTAGACAGCTCCTACGAGCAGTACTTC. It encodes CASSLDSSYEQYF.

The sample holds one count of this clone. The CDR3 here is CASSPIAFGGEISYEQYF. CDR3 DNA sequence: TGTGCCAGCTCACCAATCGCTTTCGGCGGGGAGATCTCCTACGAGCAGTACTTC. J is TRBJ2-7 and V is TRBV18; D might be TRBD2 (6 bases). The germline V and J ends were trimmed by 2 bases and 0 bases, with 20 bases remaining between them. Germline V gene lookup returns CDR1 KGHSH and CDR2 LQKENI. This CDR3 has 18 amino acids.

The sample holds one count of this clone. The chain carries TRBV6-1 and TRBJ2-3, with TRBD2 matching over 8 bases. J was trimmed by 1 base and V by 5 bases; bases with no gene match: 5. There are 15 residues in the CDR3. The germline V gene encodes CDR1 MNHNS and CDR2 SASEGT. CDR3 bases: TGTGCCAGCAGTTCGATGACTAGCGGCACAGATACGCAGTATTTT. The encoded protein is CASSSMTSGTDTQYF.

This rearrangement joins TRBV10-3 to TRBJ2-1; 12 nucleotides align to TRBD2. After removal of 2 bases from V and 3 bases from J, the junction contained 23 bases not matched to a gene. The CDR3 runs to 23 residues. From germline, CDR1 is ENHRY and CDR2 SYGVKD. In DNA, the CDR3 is TGTGCCATCAGTGAGAGGGCCCGGGAATCTTGGGCTAGCGGGAGGGCCGGCTACAATGAGCAGTTCTTC. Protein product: CAISERARESWASGRAGYNEQFF.

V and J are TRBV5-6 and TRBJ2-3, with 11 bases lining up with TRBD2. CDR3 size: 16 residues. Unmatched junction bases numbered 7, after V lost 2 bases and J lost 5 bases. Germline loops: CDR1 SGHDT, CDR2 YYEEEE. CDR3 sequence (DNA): TGTGCCAGCAGCTTTCGACTAGCGGGATTGGGAGATACGCAGTATTTT. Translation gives CASSFRLAGLGDTQYF.

The chain's CDR3 is CASRFLAGGRADTQYF. The CDR3 DNA follows: TGCGCCAGCAGATTCTTAGCGGGAGGAAGGGCAGATACGCAGTATTTT. The chain couples TRBV5-1 to TRBJ2-3; 10 bases fit TRBD2. Trimming took 5 bases from V and 4 from J; bases not matched to a gene: 10. The germline gives CDR1 SGHRS, CDR2 YFSETQ. There are 16 residues in the CDR3.

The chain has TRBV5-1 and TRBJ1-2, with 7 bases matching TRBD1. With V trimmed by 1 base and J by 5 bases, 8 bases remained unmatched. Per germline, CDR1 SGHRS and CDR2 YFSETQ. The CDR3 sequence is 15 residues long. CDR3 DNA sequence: TGCGCCAGCAGCTTGCAGGGGGAAGCAAATTATGGCTACACCTTC. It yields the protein CASSLQGEANYGYTF.

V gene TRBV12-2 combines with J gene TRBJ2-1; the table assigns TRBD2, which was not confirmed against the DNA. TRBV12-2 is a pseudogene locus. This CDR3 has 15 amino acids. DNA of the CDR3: TGTGCAAGCTGCGGGAGACCTACTGGTTCAAATGAGCAGTTCTTC. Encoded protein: CASCGRPTGSNEQFF.

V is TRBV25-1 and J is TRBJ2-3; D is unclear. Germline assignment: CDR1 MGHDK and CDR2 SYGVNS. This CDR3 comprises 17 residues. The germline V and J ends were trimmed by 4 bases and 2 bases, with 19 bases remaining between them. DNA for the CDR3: TGTGCCAGCAGTGGCTCCCCGCTAGGATGGGTCACAGATACGCAGTATTTT. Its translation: CASSGSPLGWVTDTQYF.

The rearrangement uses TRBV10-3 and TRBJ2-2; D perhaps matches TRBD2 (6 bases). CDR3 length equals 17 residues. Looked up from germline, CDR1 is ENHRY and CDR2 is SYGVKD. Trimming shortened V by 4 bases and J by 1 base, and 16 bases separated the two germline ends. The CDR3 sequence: CAISGGDSSRNTGELFF. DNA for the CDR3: TGTGCCATCAGTGGGGGGGACTCGTCAAGGAACACCGGGGAGCTGTTTTTT.

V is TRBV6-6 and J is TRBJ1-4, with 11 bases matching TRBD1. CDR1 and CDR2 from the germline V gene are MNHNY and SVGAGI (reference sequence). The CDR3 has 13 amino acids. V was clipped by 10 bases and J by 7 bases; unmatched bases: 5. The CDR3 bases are TGTGCCACCGGGGACAGGGGGATTGAAAAACTGTTTTTT. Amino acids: CATGDRGIEKLFF.

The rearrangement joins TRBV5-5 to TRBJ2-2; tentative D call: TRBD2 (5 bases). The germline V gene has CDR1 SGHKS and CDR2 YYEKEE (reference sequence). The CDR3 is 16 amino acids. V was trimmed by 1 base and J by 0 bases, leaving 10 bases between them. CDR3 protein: CASSLLSGANTGELFF. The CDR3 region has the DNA TGTGCCAGCAGCTTGTTAAGCGGCGCGAACACCGGGGAGCTGTTTTTT.

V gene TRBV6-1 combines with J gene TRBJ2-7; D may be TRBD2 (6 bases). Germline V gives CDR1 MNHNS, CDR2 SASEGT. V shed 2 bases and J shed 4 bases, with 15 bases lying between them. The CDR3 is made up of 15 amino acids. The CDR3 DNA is TGTGCCAGCAGTGAAAGGTCGGGGGTCAGGTACGAGCAGTACTTC. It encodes CASSERSGVRYEQYF.

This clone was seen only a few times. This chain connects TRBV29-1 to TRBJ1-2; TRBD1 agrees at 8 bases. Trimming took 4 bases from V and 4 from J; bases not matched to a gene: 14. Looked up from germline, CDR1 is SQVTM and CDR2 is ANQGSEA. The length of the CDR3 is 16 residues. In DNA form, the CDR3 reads TGCAGCGTTGGATATAGTTTACAGGGGGTCTTCTATGGCTACACCTTC. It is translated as CSVGYSLQGVFYGYTF.

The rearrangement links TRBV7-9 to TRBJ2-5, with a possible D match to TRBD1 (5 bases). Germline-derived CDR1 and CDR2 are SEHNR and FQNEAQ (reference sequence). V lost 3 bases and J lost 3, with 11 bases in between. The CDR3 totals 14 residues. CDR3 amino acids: CASSFRVGEETQYF. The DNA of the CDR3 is TGTGCCAGCAGCTTTCGCGTAGGGGAAGAGACCCAGTACTTC.